Following are 9 T cell receptor beta chains from one sample sequenced in a study of blood T cells in healthy people across ages. A J-beta primer mix and a sample-barcoded 5' primer were used in a second PCR of roughly 7 to 12 cycles. MiXCR, run by TCRdb on the 5' RACE reads, gives a single entry per CDR3 protein. The sample consists of roughly 1,100,000 distinct CDR3 sequences, less than 25% of them appearing once. These same records also appear under a second study, on T cells of mothers and their children.

Sequencing used blood. These TCRs come from a girl under 10 years old in good health.

This clonotype was counted only a few times. The rearrangement joins TRBV7-2 to TRBJ2-3; D is perhaps TRBD1 or TRBD2 (6 bases each). V was pared by 4 bases and J by 3 bases, with 17 bases between. This CDR3 comprises 16 residues. Germline CDR1 reads SGHTA; CDR2 reads FQGNSA. The CDR3 coding sequence is TGTGCCAGCAGCTCCCTAGGGGGGCCCCGGACAGATACGCAGTATTTT. It encodes CASSSLGGPRTDTQYF. The whole variable domain, remainder taken from reference TRBV7-2 and TRBJ2-3, is GAGVSQSPSNKVTEKGKDVELRCDPISGHTALYWYRQSLGQGLEFLIYFQGNSAPDKSGLPSDRFSAERTGGSVSTLTIQRTQQEDSAVYLCASSSLGGPRTDTQYFGPGTRLTVL.

This clonotype was counted between two and nine times. The rearrangement uses TRBV12-3 or TRBV12-4 and TRBJ1-4; TRBD1 agrees at 10 bases. The CDR3 is made up of 16 amino acids. The V and J ends lost 7 bases and 7 bases, in that order; junction bases with no gene match: 12. The chain's CDR3 is CASTQSDWTGGEKLFF. In DNA, the CDR3 is TGTGCCAGCACCCAATCCGATTGGACAGGGGGTGAAAAACTGTTTTTT.

This clonotype was seen a few times. This chain joins TRBV11-2 and TRBJ2-1, with a weak D call TRBD2 (5 bases). The CDR3 consists of 15 residues. Germline-derived CDR1 and CDR2 are SGHAT and FQNNGV. V lost 5 bases to trimming and J lost 3 bases, with 14 bases between them. CDR3 DNA: TGTGCCAGCAGCCTCTTCGAGGGCATCTACAATGAGCAGTTCTTC. Its protein product is CASSLFEGIYNEQFF.

The chain has TRBV4-3 and TRBJ2-1, with a tentative D call TRBD2 (5 bases). TRBJ2-7 explains the end of the DNA better; the J call may be wrong. Germline CDR1 LGHNA, CDR2 YSLEER. The CDR3 spans 16 residues. DNA of the CDR3: TGCGCCAGCAGCCAAGATTGGGGAGCGGCCGGCTACGAGCAGTACTTC. Amino acids: CASSQDWGAAGYEQYF.

The chain uses TRBV20-1 and TRBJ1-5; 9 positions agree with TRBD1. Germline V CDR1 and CDR2: DFQATT, SNEGSKA (reference sequence). This CDR3 is 18 amino acids long. V lost 0 bases and J lost 3; bases outside the gene matches: 12. The CDR3 bases are TGCAGTGCTAGAGATAGGGGGACAGGGAACCCGGACAATCAGCCCCAGCATTTT. Amino acids: CSARDRGTGNPDNQPQHF.

This sequence joins TRBV5-6 and TRBJ1-4, with 8 bases fitting TRBD1. The CDR3 consists of 12 residues. Unmatched junction bases numbered 5, after V lost 8 bases and J lost 8 bases. Germline V gene lookup returns CDR1 SGHDT and CDR2 YYEEEE. CDR3 DNA sequence: TGTGCCAGTAGGACAGGGCAGGAAAAACTGTTTTTT. Encoded protein: CASRTGQEKLFF.

This chain connects TRBV29-1 to TRBJ2-7; D perhaps matches TRBD2 (5 bases). The germline CDR1 and CDR2 sequences are SQVTM and ANQGSEA. V lost 1 base and J lost 3, with 13 bases in between. This CDR3 has 14 residues. In nucleotides, the CDR3 is TGCAGCGTTGAAGGCGGGTCCGATAGCTACGAGCAGTACTTC. Its protein is CSVEGGSDSYEQYF.

At least ten counts were recorded for this clonotype. The chain carries TRBV7-3 and TRBJ2-1; D gene ambiguous. This CDR3 has 13 residues. V was cut by 0 bases and J by 6 bases, with 6 bases left in between. CDR1 and CDR2 (germline): SGHTA, FQGTGA. The CDR3 reads CASSLTVGNEQFF. The CDR3 coding sequence is TGTGCCAGCAGCTTAACGGTGGGCAATGAGCAGTTCTTC.

Comments on this clonotype: Mismatch with germline at one junction end may stem from a read error. The CDR3 DNA reads TGCAGTGCCACACATACTCAAGAGACCCAGTGCTTC. Amino acid sequence: CSATHTQETQCF. This rearrangement joins TRBV20-1 to TRBJ2-5; the D is unclear. The germline V gene has CDR1 DFQATT and CDR2 SNEGSKA (reference sequence). The CDR3 extends over 12 amino acids.